One and the same sample provided the 22 T cell receptor beta chains below, sequenced in a study of OX40 agonist ivuxolimab in advanced cancers. Some clones are missing from TCRdb's copy, which holds only in-frame ones; the method was immunoSEQ multiplex PCR. The table records about 110,000 clones, roughly 90% of them present only once. Sequences were derived from CD4+ or CD8+ T cells sorted from blood, sampled in a trial of the OX40 agonist ivuxolimab. These receptors all come from an adult with an advanced solid tumor such as melanoma, head and neck, liver or kidney cancer.

This clone showed up just once. The chain is built from TRBV7-3 and TRBJ1-1; D is ambiguous. CDR1 is SGHTA and CDR2 is FQGTGA in the germline V gene. This CDR3 is 13 amino acids long. Trimming pared 8 bases from V and 0 bases from J, leaving 10 bases between. CDR3 DNA: TGTGCCAGCTCGGGCCAAGTGAACACTGAAGCTTTCTTT. Amino acids: CASSGQVNTEAFF.

V gene TRBV6-1 combines with J gene TRBJ1-4; D might be TRBD1 (5 bases). V was shortened by 8 bases and J by 7 bases, with 11 bases between the two germline ends. The germline V gene encodes CDR1 MNHNS and CDR2 SASEGT. This CDR3 has 12 residues. The CDR3 is CASRDGFEKLFF. In nucleotides, the CDR3 is TGTGCCAGCCGGGACGGATTTGAAAAACTGTTTTTT.

The V and J genes are TRBV5-4 and TRBJ1-5, with D unresolved. This CDR3 comprises 14 residues. Deletions cut 4 bases from V and 7 bases from J, with 15 bases between. Germline V gene data show CDR1 as SGHNT and CDR2 as YYREEE (reference sequence). The CDR3: CASSKGGVGQPQHF. The CDR3 DNA reads as TGTGCCAGCAGCAAGGGCGGGGTTGGGCAGCCCCAGCATTTT.

The chain couples TRBV4-1 to TRBJ2-1; 9 bases are a match to TRBD1. Germline CDR1 MGHRA, CDR2 YSYEKL. This CDR3 is 17 amino acids long. V was pared by 3 bases and J by 1 base, with 7 bases of the junction left unmatched. The CDR3 here is CASSQTRTGDSYNEQFF. DNA for the CDR3: TGCGCCAGCAGCCAGACCCGGACAGGGGATTCCTACAATGAGCAGTTCTTC.

This rearrangement joins TRBV5-4 to TRBJ2-5; D unresolved. V lost 2 bases and J 4 bases, leaving 9 bases between the germline ends. This CDR3 comprises 13 residues. CDR1 is SGHNT, CDR2 YYREEE, per germline (reference sequence). As DNA, the CDR3 is TGTGCCAGCAGCTTACGCCCCCCAGAGACCCAGTACTTC. This gives the protein CASSLRPPETQYF.

The V gene is TRBV27, the J gene TRBJ2-1; 8 nucleotides align to TRBD2. Germline lookup yields CDR1 MNHEY and CDR2 SMNVEV (reference sequence). J lost 1 base, V lost 4 bases, and 9 bases had no gene match. The CDR3 runs to 17 residues. CDR3: CASSSSPGGGSYNEQFF. CDR3 coding DNA: TGTGCCAGCAGTTCATCCCCAGGCGGGGGGTCCTACAATGAGCAGTTCTTC.

This clone was observed once. The genes are TRBV29-1 and TRBJ2-3; unclear D gene. Per germline, CDR1 SQVTM and CDR2 ANQGSEA. This CDR3 is built from 14 residues. V gave up 4 bases and J gave up 0 bases, with 11 bases separating them. CDR3 in amino acids: CSVVGRRSTDTQYF. DNA of the CDR3: TGCAGCGTTGTTGGACGGAGAAGCACAGATACGCAGTATTTT.

The genes are TRBV6-6 and TRBJ1-1; TRBD1 matches 7 bases. V shed 7 bases, J shed 1 base, and the junction held 9 bases outside the gene matches. This CDR3 comprises 15 residues. Looked up from germline, CDR1 is MNHNY and CDR2 is SVGAGI (reference sequence). Written as DNA, the CDR3 is TGTGCCAGCAATGAAAACCAGGGGGGGAACACTGAAGCTTTCTTT. Its translation: CASNENQGGNTEAFF.

This clone has a handful of counts. The chain uses TRBV10-3 and TRBJ1-2; perhaps TRBD1 as D (6 bases). The CDR3 is 14 amino acids. Germline lookup yields CDR1 ENHRY and CDR2 SYGVKD. V gave up 7 bases and J gave up 0 bases, with 12 bases separating them. Here the CDR3 reads CAITKDRTNYGYTF. The CDR3 DNA follows: TGTGCCATCACTAAGGACAGAACTAACTATGGCTACACCTTC.

This clone was detected only once. This rearrangement joins TRBV6-1 to TRBJ1-2; D unclear. Germline V lookup: CDR1 MNHNS, CDR2 SASEGT. The CDR3 runs 14 residues. Trimming took 6 bases from V and 0 from J, leaving 11 bases between them. CDR3 in DNA: TGTGCCAGCAGACCGCGAAGCACTAACTATGGCTACACCTTC. As protein: CASRPRSTNYGYTF.

The genes are TRBV13 and TRBJ2-7; 8 bases line up with TRBD1. V gave up 5 bases and J gave up 2 bases; unmatched junction bases: 8. This CDR3 region has 15 residues. CDR1 and CDR2 (germline): PRHDT, FYEKMQ (reference sequence). CDR3 DNA: TGTGCCAGCAGCGCCGGGACAGGAGACACCTACGAGCAGTACTTC. Protein: CASSAGTGDTYEQYF.

This chain connects TRBV5-6 to TRBJ1-1; the D is unclear. V was clipped by 1 base and J by 5 bases, with 9 bases between them. Per the germline V gene, CDR1 is SGHDT and CDR2 is YYEEEE. CDR3 length equals 13 residues. The CDR3 sequence: CASSLYSETEAFF. CDR3 sequence (DNA): TGTGCCAGCAGCTTGTATAGTGAGACTGAAGCTTTCTTT.

CDR3 residues: CASSLGYTGTGDRNEQFF. CDR3 sequence (DNA): TGTGCCAGCAGCCTGGGGTATACTGGGACAGGGGACCGGAATGAGCAGTTCTTC. This rearrangement joins TRBV13 to TRBJ2-1, with 10 bases that match TRBD1. The germline V gene encodes CDR1 PRHDT and CDR2 FYEKMQ (reference sequence). The CDR3 length is 18 residues. V shed 5 bases, J shed 7 bases, and the junction held 17 bases outside the gene matches.

The CDR3 bases are TGTGCCAGCAGAACGCACCAGGGGGCGCAACAAGAGACCCAGTACTTC. The encoded protein is CASRTHQGAQQETQYF. V usage is TRBV6-6 and J usage is TRBJ2-5; 8 bases line up with TRBD1. V gave up 6 bases and J gave up 2 bases; unmatched junction bases: 11. The CDR3 contains 16 residues. Germline V gives CDR1 MNHNY, CDR2 SVGAGI (reference sequence).

The chain joins TRBV18 to TRBJ2-1; the match to TRBD2 covers 10 bases. This CDR3 spans 15 amino acids. Germline V gene lookup returns CDR1 KGHSH and CDR2 LQKENI. V lost 6 bases to trimming and J lost 9 bases; unmatched junction nucleotides: 11. The CDR3 DNA is TGTGCCAGCTCCCAAGGGGCTAGCGGGAGAAGTGAGCAGTTCTTC. It codes for CASSQGASGRSEQFF.

This clone came up once. This chain uses TRBV11-2 with TRBJ1-1, with TRBD1 matching over 9 bases. After removal of 4 bases from V and 4 bases from J, the junction contained 10 bases not matched to a gene. This CDR3 is 16 amino acids long. Per germline, CDR1 SGHAT and CDR2 FQNNGV. The CDR3, as DNA: TGTGCCAGCAGCTCATCGGGACAGGGAAGGCGCACTGAAGCTTTCTTT. Translating it yields CASSSSGQGRRTEAFF.

This sequence joins TRBV5-5 and TRBJ1-1, with TRBD1 matching 8 bases. V was clipped by 4 bases and J by 3 bases; unmatched bases: 14. Germline CDR1 is SGHKS and CDR2 is YYEKEE (reference sequence). The CDR3 has 17 amino acids. CDR3 sequence: CASSPRPGGYTDTEAFF. The CDR3, as DNA: TGTGCCAGCAGCCCGCGGCCAGGGGGCTATACGGACACTGAAGCTTTCTTT.

This sequence joins TRBV30 and TRBJ2-3; D is unclear. This CDR3 region has 13 residues. Deletions cut 2 bases from V and 5 bases from J, with 11 bases between. The germline gives CDR1 GTSNPN, CDR2 SVGIG (reference sequence). The CDR3 region is CAWSRARGDTQYF. CDR3 coding DNA: TGTGCCTGGAGTCGCGCGCGAGGAGATACGCAGTATTTT. The whole variable domain, remainder taken from reference TRBV30 and TRBJ2-3, is SQTIHQWPATLVQPVGSPLSLECTVEGTSNPNLYWYRQAAGRGLQLLFYSVGIGQISSEVPQNLSASRPQDRQFILSSKKLLLSDSGFYLCAWSRARGDTQYFGPGTRLTVL.

This clone showed up just once. The chain recombines TRBV5-6 with TRBJ1-2, with D possibly being TRBD1 (6 bases). In germline, CDR1 is SGHDT, CDR2 YYEEEE. This CDR3 region has 15 residues. Trimming left V 4 bases short and J 4 bases short, with 17 bases between. CDR3 bases: TGTGCCAGCAGCCCGACCGGGGGGCTGGCCTATGGCTACACCTTC. It is translated as CASSPTGGLAYGYTF.

This clone showed up just once. The chain uses TRBV5-1 and TRBJ2-5, with 7 positions matching TRBD2. V was clipped by 6 bases and J by 2 bases; unmatched bases: 4. The CDR3 spans 13 residues. Germline V gene data show CDR1 as SGHRS and CDR2 as YFSETQ. The DNA for the CDR3 is TGCGCCAGCAACGGGGGAGGGCAAGAGACCCAGTACTTC. Protein: CASNGGGQETQYF.

This chain uses TRBV29-1 with TRBJ1-4; perhaps TRBD1 as D (5 bases). Between the trimmed V and J ends, which lost 1 base and 8 bases, there was a span of 14 bases. This CDR3 has 14 residues. CDR1 SQVTM and CDR2 ANQGSEA come from the germline V gene. CDR3 amino acids: CSVEVKGSREKLFF. The CDR3 DNA sequence: TGCAGCGTTGAAGTAAAGGGGAGCCGGGAAAAACTGTTTTTT. The full variable domain, rest sourced from reference TRBV29-1 and TRBJ1-4, is SAVISQKPSRDICQRGTSLTIQCQVDSQVTMMFWYRQQPGQSLTLIATANQGSEATYESGFVIDKFPISRPNLTFSTLTVSNMSPEDSSIYLCSVEVKGSREKLFFGSGTQLSVL.

The chain employs TRBV10-2 and TRBJ2-7, with D perhaps matching TRBD1 (5 bases). Trimming shortened V by 5 bases and J by 3 bases, and 5 bases separated the two germline ends. The germline V gene encodes CDR1 WSHSY and CDR2 SAAADI. This CDR3 is built from 11 residues. CDR3 loop: CASSQGYEQYF. DNA for the CDR3: TGCGCCAGCAGTCAGGGCTACGAGCAGTACTTC.